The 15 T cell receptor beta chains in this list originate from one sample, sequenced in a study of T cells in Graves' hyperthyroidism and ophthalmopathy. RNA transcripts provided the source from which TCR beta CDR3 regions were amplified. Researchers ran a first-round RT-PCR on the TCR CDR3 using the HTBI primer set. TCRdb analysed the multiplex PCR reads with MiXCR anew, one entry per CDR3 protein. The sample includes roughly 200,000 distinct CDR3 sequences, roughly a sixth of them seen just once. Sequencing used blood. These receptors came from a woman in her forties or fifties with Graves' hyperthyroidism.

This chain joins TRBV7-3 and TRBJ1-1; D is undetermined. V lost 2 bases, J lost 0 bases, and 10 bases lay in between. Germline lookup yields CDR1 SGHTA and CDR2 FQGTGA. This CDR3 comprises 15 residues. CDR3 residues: CASSLYSVMNTEAFF. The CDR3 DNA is TGTGCCAGCAGCTTATATTCTGTCATGAACACTGAAGCTTTCTTT.

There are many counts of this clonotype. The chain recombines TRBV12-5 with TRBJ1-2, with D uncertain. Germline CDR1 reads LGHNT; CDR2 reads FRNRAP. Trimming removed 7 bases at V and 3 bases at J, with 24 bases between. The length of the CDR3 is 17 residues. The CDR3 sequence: CASAHPQTEFRHYGYTF. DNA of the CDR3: TGTGCTAGTGCCCACCCCCAAACAGAGTTTCGGCACTATGGCTACACCTTC.

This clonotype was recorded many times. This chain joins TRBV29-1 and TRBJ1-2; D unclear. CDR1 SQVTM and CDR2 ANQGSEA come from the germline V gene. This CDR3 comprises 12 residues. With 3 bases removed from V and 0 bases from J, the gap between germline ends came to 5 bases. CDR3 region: CSVDLANYGYTF. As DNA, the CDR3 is TGCAGCGTTGATCTTGCTAACTATGGCTACACCTTC.

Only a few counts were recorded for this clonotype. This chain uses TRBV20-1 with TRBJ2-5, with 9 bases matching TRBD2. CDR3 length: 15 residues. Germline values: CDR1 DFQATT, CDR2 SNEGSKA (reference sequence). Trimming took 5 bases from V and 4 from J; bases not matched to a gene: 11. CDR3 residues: CSASPLAGVGETQYF. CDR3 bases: TGCAGTGCTTCACCTTTAGCGGGAGTTGGAGAGACCCAGTACTTC.

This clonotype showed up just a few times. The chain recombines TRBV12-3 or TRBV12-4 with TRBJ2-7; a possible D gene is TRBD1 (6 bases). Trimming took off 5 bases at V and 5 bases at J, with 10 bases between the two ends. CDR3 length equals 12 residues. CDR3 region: CASSLQGNEQYF. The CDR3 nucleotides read TGTGCCAGCAGTCTACAGGGTAACGAGCAGTACTTC.

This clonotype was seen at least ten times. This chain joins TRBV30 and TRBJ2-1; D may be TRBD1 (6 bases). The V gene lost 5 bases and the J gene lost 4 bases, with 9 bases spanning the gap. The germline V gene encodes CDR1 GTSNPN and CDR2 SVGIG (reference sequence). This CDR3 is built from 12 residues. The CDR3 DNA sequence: TGTGCCTGGGGCGGACAGTACAATGAGCAGTTCTTC. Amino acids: CAWGGQYNEQFF.

The CDR3 DNA sequence: TGTGCCAGCAGCCCCCGGGGCGACACCGGGGAGCTGTTTTTT. Its protein is CASSPRGDTGELFF. The chain employs TRBV5-8 and TRBJ2-2; perhaps D is TRBD1 or TRBD2 (5 bases each). Germline CDR1 SGHTS, CDR2 YDEGEE. The CDR3 contains 14 residues. V was trimmed by 4 bases and J by 3 bases, leaving 10 bases between them.

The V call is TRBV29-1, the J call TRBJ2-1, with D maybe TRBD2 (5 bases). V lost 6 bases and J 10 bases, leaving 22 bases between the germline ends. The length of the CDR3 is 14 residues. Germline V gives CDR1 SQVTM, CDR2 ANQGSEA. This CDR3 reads CSVERDSNPYEQFF. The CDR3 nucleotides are TGCAGCGTGGAACGGGATTCCAATCCCTACGAGCAGTTCTTC.

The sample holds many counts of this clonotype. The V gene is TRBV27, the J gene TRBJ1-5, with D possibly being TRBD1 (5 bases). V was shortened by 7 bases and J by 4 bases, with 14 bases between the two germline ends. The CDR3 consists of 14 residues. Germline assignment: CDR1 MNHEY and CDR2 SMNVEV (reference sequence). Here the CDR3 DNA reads TGTGCCAGCAAACCACCCGGGACGAATCAGCCCCAGCATTTT. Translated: CASKPPGTNQPQHF.

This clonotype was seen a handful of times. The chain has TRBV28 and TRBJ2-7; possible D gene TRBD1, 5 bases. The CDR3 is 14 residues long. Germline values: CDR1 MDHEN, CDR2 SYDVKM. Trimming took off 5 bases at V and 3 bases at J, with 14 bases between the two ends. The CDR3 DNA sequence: TGTGCCAGCAGTCCGACAGTTTCGTTCTACGAGCAGTACTTC. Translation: CASSPTVSFYEQYF.

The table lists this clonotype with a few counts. For the CDR3, the DNA is TGTGCCAGCAGCCCTAGCTTGGGAGGGGGTGATCCCTACGAGCAGTACTTC. Protein sequence: CASSPSLGGGDPYEQYF. The gene calls are TRBV3-1 and TRBJ2-7; a weak D match, TRBD2 (7 bases). Trimming cost V 4 bases and J 2 bases, with 21 bases left between them. Germline CDR1 reads LGHDT; CDR2 reads YNNKEL (reference sequence). CDR3 length: 17 residues.

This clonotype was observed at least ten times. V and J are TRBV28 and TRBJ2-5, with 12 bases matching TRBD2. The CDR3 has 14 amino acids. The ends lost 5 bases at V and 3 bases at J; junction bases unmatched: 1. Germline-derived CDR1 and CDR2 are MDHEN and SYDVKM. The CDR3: CASSRLAGEETQYF. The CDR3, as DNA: TGTGCCAGCAGTAGACTAGCGGGGGAAGAGACCCAGTACTTC.

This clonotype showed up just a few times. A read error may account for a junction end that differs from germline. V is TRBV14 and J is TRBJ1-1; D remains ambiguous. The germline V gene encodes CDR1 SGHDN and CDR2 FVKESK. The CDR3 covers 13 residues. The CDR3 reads CASSVQSNTETFF. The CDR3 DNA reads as TGTGCCAGCAGCGTACAGAGTAACACTGAAACTTTCTTT. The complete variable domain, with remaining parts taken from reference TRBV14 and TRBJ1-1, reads EAGVTQFPSHSVIEKGQTVTLRCDPISGHDNLYWYRRVMGKEIKFLLHFVKESKQDESGMPNNRFLAERTGGTYSTLKVQPAELEDSGVYFCASSVQSNTETFFGQGTRLTVV.

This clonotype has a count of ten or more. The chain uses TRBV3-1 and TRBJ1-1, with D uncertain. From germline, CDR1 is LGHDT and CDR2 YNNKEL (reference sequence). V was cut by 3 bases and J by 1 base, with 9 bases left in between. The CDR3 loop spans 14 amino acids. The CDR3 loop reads CASSQGRQNTEAFF. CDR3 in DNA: TGTGCCAGCAGCCAGGGTAGACAGAACACTGAAGCTTTCTTT.

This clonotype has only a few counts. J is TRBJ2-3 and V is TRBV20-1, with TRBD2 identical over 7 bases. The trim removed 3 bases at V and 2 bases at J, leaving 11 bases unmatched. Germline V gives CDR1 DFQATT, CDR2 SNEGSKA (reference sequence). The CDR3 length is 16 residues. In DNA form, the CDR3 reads TGCAGTGCTAGCACCTGGCTAGCGGACTCCACAGATACGCAGTATTTT. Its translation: CSASTWLADSTDTQYF.